This record looks at one T cell receptor beta chain sequence and its context. Its target is unknown. The sample is drawn from a study of CD8+CD57+ T cells in acquired aplastic anemia. Whole-study context: Recorded DNA amounts for sorted CD4+ and CD8+ cells had an average of approximately 3 ug. Average CD4+ read depth in healthy donors was 11 million or so reads. Findings and caveats of the study: Overlap between patients and controls comprised just under 30 CD8+ CDR3 sequences. Any difference that existed in CD8+ Simpson's diversity between patients and controls was not significant.

The CDR3 spans 15 residues. Trimming cost V 2 bases and J 16 bases, with 24 bases left between them. Germline V CDR1 and CDR2: SGHTA, FQGNSA. Genomic DNA constituted the template upon which TCR beta VDJ and CDR3 profiling was performed. TCRdb recomputed calls from the reads with MiXCR, one row per CDR3 protein. The sample yields 400,000 to 500,000 distinct CDR3 sequences, roughly 64% seen once. V usage is TRBV7-2 and J usage is TRBJ2-1; tentative D call: TRBD2 (7 bases). The sample was sorted CD4+, CD8+, or CD8+CD57+ T cells (not recorded which) from PBMCs. This clonotype was sampled from a human donor in good health, serving as a control. The CDR3 DNA sequence: TGTGCCAGCAGCTTACCATTTCGGGGGGCGGGATTCACCTTCTTC. The encoded protein is CASSLPFRGAGFTFF. Full variable domain (remainder filled in from reference TRBV7-2 and TRBJ2-1): GAGVSQSPSNKVTEKGKDVELRCDPISGHTALYWYRQSLGQGLEFLIYFQGNSAPDKSGLPSDRFSAERTGGSVSTLTIQRTQQEDSAVYLCASSLPFRGAGFTFFGPGTRLTVL.